This T cell receptor beta chain was found in a study of OX40 agonist ivuxolimab in advanced cancers. The repertoire was sequenced with immunoSEQ multiplex PCR; TCRdb's copy has only in-frame clones and lacks some. The data hold roughly 28,000 clones, with more than 85% observed a single time. Trimming cost V 4 bases and J 0 bases, with 13 bases left between them. Germline V lookup: CDR1 SGHRS, CDR2 YFSETQ. The CDR3 spans 15 residues. The chain employs TRBV5-1 and TRBJ1-1; D possibly corresponds to TRBD1 (6 bases). The sequences come from CD4+ or CD8+ T cells sorted from blood, collected in a trial of the OX40 agonist ivuxolimab. The TCR comes from an adult with an advanced solid tumor such as melanoma, head and neck, liver or kidney cancer. For the CDR3, the DNA is TGCGCCAGCAGCCCTCAGGGACACATGAACACTGAAGCTTTCTTT. This codes for CASSPQGHMNTEAFF. The variable domain in full, completed from reference TRBV5-1 and TRBJ1-1, reads KAGVTQTPRYLIKTRGQQVTLSCSPISGHRSVSWYQQTPGQGLQFLFEYFSETQRNKGNFPGRFSGRQFSNSRSEMNVSTLELGDSALYLCASSPQGHMNTEAFFGQGTRLTVV.